This T cell receptor beta chain was sequenced for a study of monozygotic twins with inflammatory bowel disease. About this clonotype itself: Its specificity is not known.

Per-sample cDNA came from eight separate reactions. From the 5' RACE reads, TCRdb lists one entry per CDR3 protein and no DNA. The table lists approximately 400,000 distinct CDR3 sequences. Study-wide points: The data gave no support to a single strong IBD-associated signal or clonotype. Repertoire similarity matched across concordant and discordant twins, perhaps owing to limited power.

The CDR3 extends over 14 amino acids. Whole-blood total RNA was extracted without T cell sorting. The clonotype comes from a human donor with ulcerative colitis or Crohn's disease, or a healthy co-twin of an affected twin (not recorded which). Material for sequencing was blood. The gene calls are TRBV12-3 or TRBV12-4 and TRBJ1-5; TCRdb gives TRBD1 as the D gene, but with no DNA this cannot be confirmed. This CDR3 reads CASRPGGQLTPQHF.